The clone carrying this T cell receptor beta chain was seen ten or more times. This specimen comes from a study of neurological immune-mediated disorders. TCRdb reprocessed the 5' RACE reads with MiXCR, giving one entry per CDR3 protein. The sample holds approximately 74,000 distinct CDR3 sequences, 9.4% seen once. This CDR3 has 16 residues. The germline gives CDR1 SGDLS, CDR2 YYNGEE. V was trimmed by 4 bases and J by 0 bases, leaving 17 bases between them. This receptor was obtained from a man aged 50-60 years in good health. Sequencing was done on a sample of PBMCs. V usage is TRBV9 and J usage is TRBJ2-7, with D possibly TRBD1 on 6 matching bases. The DNA for the CDR3 is TGTGCCAGCAGCCCGAACCCGACAGGCGACTCCTACGAGCAGTACTTC. Its protein product is CASSPNPTGDSYEQYF.